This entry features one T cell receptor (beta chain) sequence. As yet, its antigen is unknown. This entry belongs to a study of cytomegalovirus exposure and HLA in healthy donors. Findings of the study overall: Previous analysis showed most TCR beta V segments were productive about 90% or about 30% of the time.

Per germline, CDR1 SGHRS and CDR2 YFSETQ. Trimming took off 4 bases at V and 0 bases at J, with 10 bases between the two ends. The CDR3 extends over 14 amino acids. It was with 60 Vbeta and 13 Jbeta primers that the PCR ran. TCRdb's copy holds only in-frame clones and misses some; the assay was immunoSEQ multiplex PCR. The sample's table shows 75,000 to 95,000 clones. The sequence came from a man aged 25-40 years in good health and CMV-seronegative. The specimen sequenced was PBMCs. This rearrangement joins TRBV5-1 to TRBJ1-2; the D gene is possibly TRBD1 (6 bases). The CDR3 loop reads CASSIGTSNYGYTF. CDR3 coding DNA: TGCGCCAGCAGCATCGGGACATCTAACTATGGCTACACCTTC.